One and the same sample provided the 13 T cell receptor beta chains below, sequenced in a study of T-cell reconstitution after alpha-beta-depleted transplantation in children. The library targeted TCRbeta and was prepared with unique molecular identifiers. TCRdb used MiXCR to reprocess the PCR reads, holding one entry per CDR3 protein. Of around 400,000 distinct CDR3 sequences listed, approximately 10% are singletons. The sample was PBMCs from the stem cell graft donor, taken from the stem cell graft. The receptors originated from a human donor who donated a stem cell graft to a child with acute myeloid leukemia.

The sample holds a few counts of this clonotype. The CDR3 sequence: CASSYSKDSYEQYV. CDR3 in DNA: TGTGCCAGCAGTTACTCGAAGGACTCCTACGAGCAGTACGTC. V gene TRBV6-5 combines with J gene TRBJ2-7, with D uncertain. Trimming cost V 0 bases and J 0 bases, with 6 bases left between them. Germline values: CDR1 MNHEY, CDR2 SVGAGI. The CDR3 covers 14 residues.

The CDR3 region is CASSIDRVLFSGANVLTF. The CDR3 DNA is TGTGCCAGCAGCATCGACAGGGTCCTATTTTCTGGGGCCAACGTCCTGACTTTC. The J gene is TRBJ2-6, the V gene TRBV7-8; 7 bases map to TRBD1. Per the germline V gene, CDR1 is SGHVS and CDR2 is FQNEAQ. Unmatched junction bases numbered 11, after V lost 5 bases and J lost 1 base. The CDR3 covers 18 residues.

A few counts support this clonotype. CDR3 protein: CASSQRGLAEQFF. DNA for the CDR3: TGTGCCAGCAGCCAAAGGGGGCTAGCGGAGCAGTTCTTC. V is TRBV7-2 and J is TRBJ2-1; tentative D call: TRBD1 (7 bases). Trimming took 5 bases from V and 10 from J, leaving 15 bases between them. The CDR3 covers 13 residues. The germline CDR1 and CDR2 sequences are SGHTA and FQGNSA.

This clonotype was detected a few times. The CDR3 bases are TGTGCCAGCAGTTTACGGGCGGGTTCACCCCTCCACTTT. It is translated as CASSLRAGSPLHF. The chain recombines TRBV12-3 or TRBV12-4 with TRBJ1-6, with D unclear. This CDR3 comprises 13 residues. V was pared by 2 bases and J by 9 bases, with 8 bases between.

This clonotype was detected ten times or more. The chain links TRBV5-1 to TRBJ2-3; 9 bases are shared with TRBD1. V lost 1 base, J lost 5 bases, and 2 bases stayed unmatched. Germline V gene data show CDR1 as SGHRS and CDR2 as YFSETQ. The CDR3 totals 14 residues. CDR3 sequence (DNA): TGCGCCAGCAGCTTGAGGACAGGGGAAGATACGCAGTATTTT. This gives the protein CASSLRTGEDTQYF.

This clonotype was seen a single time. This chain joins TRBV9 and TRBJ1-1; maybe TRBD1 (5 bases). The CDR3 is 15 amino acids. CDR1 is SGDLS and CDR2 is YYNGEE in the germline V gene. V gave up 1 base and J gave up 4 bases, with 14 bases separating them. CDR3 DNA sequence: TGTGCCAGCAGCGTATCAACGGGACCCAGCACTGAAGCTTTCTTT. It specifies CASSVSTGPSTEAFF.

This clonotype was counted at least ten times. In DNA form, the CDR3 reads TGTGCCAGCAGCCAAGCGGACGAGCAGTTCTTC. It specifies CASSQADEQFF. The chain couples TRBV3-1 to TRBJ2-1; D unresolved. Per germline, CDR1 LGHDT and CDR2 YNNKEL (reference sequence). The CDR3 consists of 11 residues. The V and J ends lost 1 base and 10 bases respectively, with 5 bases between them.

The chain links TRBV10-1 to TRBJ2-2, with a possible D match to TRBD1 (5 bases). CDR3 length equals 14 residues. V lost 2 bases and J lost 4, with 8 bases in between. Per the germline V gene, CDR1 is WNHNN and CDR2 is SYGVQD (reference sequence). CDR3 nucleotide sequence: TGCGCCAGCAGTGAGCAGGGTTTCACCGGGGAGCTGTTTTTT. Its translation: CASSEQGFTGELFF.

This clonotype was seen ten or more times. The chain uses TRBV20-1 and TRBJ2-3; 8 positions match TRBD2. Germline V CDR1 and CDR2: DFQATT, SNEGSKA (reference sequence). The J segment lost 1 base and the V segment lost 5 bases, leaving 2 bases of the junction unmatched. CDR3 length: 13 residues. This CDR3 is CSAGRGGTDTQYF. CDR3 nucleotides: TGCAGTGCTGGGCGGGGGGGCACAGATACGCAGTATTTT.

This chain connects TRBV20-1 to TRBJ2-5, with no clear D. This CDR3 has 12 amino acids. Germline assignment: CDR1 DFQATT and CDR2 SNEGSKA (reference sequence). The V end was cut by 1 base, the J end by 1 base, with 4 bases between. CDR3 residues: CSARGFQETQYF. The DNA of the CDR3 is TGCAGTGCTAGAGGTTTCCAAGAGACCCAGTACTTC.

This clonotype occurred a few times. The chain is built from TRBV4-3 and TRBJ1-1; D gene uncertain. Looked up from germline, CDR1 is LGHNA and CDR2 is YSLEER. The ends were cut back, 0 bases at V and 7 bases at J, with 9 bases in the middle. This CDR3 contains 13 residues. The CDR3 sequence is CASSQDGLSEAFF. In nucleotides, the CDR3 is TGCGCCAGCAGCCAAGATGGTCTCAGTGAAGCTTTCTTT.

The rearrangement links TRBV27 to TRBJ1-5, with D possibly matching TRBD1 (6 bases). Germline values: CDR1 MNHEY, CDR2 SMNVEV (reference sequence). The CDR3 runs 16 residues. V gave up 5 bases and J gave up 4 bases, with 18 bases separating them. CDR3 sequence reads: CASSATKGGPNQPQHF. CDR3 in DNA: TGTGCCAGCAGTGCGACAAAGGGGGGACCAAATCAGCCCCAGCATTTT.

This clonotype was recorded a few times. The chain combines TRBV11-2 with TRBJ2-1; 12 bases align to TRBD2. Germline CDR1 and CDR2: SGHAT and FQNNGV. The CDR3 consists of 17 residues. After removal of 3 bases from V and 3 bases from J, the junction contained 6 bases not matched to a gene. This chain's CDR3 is CASSFWTSGTIYNEQFF. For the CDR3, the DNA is TGTGCCAGCAGCTTTTGGACTAGCGGGACAATCTACAATGAGCAGTTCTTC.